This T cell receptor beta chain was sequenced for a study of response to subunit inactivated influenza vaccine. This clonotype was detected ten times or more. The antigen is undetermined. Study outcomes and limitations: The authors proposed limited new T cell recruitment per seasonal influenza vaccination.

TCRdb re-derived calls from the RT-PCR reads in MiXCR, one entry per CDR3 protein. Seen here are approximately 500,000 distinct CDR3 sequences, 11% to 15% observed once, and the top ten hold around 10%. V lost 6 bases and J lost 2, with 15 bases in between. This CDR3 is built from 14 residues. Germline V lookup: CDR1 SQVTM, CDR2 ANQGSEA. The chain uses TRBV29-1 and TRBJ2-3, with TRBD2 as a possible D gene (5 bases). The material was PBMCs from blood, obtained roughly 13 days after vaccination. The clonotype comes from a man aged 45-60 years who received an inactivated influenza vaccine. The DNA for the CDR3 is TGCAGCGTCCAAAGGGAGAGGAACACAGATACGCAGTATTTT. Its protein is CSVQRERNTDTQYF.